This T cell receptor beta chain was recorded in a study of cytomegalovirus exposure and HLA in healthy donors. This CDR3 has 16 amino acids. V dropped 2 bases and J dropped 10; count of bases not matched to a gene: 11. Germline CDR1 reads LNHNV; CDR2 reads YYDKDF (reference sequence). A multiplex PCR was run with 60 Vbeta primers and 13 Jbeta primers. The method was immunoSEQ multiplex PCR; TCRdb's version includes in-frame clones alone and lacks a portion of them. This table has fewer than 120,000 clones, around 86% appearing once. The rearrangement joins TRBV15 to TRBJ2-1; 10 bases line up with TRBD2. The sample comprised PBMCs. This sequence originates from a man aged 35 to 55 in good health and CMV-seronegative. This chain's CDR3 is CATSRTQPSGGAEQFF. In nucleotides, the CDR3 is TGTGCCACCAGCAGAACCCAGCCTAGCGGGGGAGCCGAGCAGTTCTTC.